This T cell receptor (beta chain) came from a study of cytomegalovirus exposure and HLA in healthy donors. Germline-derived CDR1 and CDR2 are SEHNR and FQNEAQ (reference sequence). The CDR3 extends over 15 amino acids. PCR primers comprised 60 Vbeta and 13 Jbeta primers. TCRdb's table, derived via immunoSEQ multiplex PCR, lists solely in-frame clones and lacks some. The repertoire consists of tens of thousands of clones, with around 85% occurring once and the leading ten covering 2.5% to 3.5%. Comment on this clone: Its specificity is unknown. An end of the junction does not agree with germline; a read error may underlie this.

Study conclusions and caveats: Later genetic work tied a missense DCLRE1C variant to beta-chain V and J trimming. Most likely, a cluster of highly shared sequence variants arose as a sequencing artifact.

This clonotype was obtained from a woman aged 25-40 years in good health and CMV-seronegative. Sequencing was carried out using PBMCs. The V gene is TRBV7-9, the J gene TRBJ2-7; 7 bases fit TRBD1. The CDR3 sequence: CSSSASGTAGYEQYF. CDR3 nucleotide sequence: TGTTCCAGCAGCGCGTCCGGGACAGCAGGATACGAGCAGTACTTC.